The present TCR beta chain was sequenced within a study of blood T cell repertoires in COVID-19 (dated by TCRdb to about 2020). Turning to the overall study: Samples from collaborators originated in the United States, Italy and Spain and spanned both the acute and convalescent phases of COVID-19. The prospective study material was composed of cDNA or gDNA derived from T cells, B-cell-depleted T cells, or PBMCs. Deeply sampled blood TCRbeta repertoires from subjects exposed to, actively infected with, or recovered from COVID-19 were included in the dataset. The repertoires were released in a freely available public database intended as a resource for research on the immune response to SARS-CoV-2. The samples were drawn from the first 160 participants of the ongoing ImmuneRACE study and from some 1,300 subjects provided by 6 global collaborators. A de-identified subject ID, COVID-19 status, age in years and sex were almost always included in the sample metadata. Where HLA class I and class II types were available, the types were taken from metadata supplied by the sample provider, not from assay-based typing. General findings and caveats noted by the study authors: The quantity of clinical and demographic metadata differed by source and by participant and was supplied without curation.

Reading the germline V gene (reference sequence) gives CDR1 LGHDT and CDR2 YNNKEL. Reading from cysteine to phenylalanine, the CDR3 counts 13 amino acids. The kept DNA is CDR3 alone, 39 bases in frame from the first base. V is shortened by 3 bases, J by 8 bases, and the region joining them spans 10 bases. The immunoSEQ Assay, a bias-controlled multiplex PCR, was used to amplify TCRbeta CDR3 regions from genomic DNA. On the authors' methods: The number of nucleated cells in each sample was estimated by amplification of reference gene primers within the assay. Sequence reads were collapsed and filtered to measure the absolute abundance of every unique TCRbeta CDR3 rearrangement. Productive Simpson clonality was computed per sample as the square root of Simpson's diversity index over productive rearrangements. TCRdb took this table from immuneACCESS and kept in-frame rearrangements with V and J called. Such tables lack part of the clones; where checked against another copy, unresolved V genes explain under half of the gap, and the rest is unexplained. The DNA gave D and trimming, while V, J and clone size come from that table. The sample has over 12,000 clones on record, 85% to 95% of them singletons. The ten largest clones take up about 7.6% of the sample.

Whole blood was collected in K2EDTA tubes by collaborating institutions according to the institutions' own protocols. For TCRbeta analysis, collaborators shipped samples in one of three forms: frozen whole blood, isolated PBMCs, or DNA extracted from either of those sample types. About this clone: The clone's antigen remains unknown. No much larger clone exists at a distance of one base, and base qualities are not known.

This chain joins TRBV3-1 (or the pseudogene TRBV3-2) to TRBJ2-2, with the D gene not clear enough to name. This clonotype originated in a human donor with active COVID-19. The donor label of this sample is uncertain. Sample: peripheral blood. CDR3 protein: CASSQGAAGELFF. The sequenced DNA: TGTGCCAGCAGCCAGGGCGCCGCAGGGGAGCTGTTTTTT.